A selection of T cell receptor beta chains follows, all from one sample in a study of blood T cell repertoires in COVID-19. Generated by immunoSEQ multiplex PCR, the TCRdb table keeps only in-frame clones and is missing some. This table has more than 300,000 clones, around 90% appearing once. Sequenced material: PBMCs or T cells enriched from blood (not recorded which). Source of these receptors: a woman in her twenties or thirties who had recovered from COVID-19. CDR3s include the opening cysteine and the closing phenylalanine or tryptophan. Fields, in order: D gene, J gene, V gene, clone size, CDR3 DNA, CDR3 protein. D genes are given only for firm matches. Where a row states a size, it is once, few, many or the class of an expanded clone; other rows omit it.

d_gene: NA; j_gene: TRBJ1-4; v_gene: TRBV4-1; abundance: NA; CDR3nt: TGCGCCAGCAGCCAACCGACACGCTCCCAAGGAAAACTGTTTTTT; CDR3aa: CASSQPTRSQGKLFF
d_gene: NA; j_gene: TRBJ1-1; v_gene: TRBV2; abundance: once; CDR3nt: TGTGCCAGCAGTGACCCCCAGGGGGAAGCTTTCTTT; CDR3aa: CASSDPQGEAFF
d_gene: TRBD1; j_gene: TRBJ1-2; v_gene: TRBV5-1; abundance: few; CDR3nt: TGCGCCAGCAGCTTAACGATTAAACAGGGGTCAGGCTATGGCTACACCTTC; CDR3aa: CASSLTIKQGSGYGYTF
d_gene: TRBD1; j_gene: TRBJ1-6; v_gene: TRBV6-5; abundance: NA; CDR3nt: TGTGCCAGCAGTTACTCCGGGACAGGGATTGGTCCCCTCCACTTT; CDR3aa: CASSYSGTGIGPLHF
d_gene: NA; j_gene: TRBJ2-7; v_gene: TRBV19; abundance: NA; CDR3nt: TGTGCCAGTAGTAGAGGAAAGAATTCCTACGAGCAGTACTTC; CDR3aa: CASSRGKNSYEQYF
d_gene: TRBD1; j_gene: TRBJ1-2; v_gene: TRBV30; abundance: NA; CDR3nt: TGTGCCTGGATCGGGACAGCCTATGGCTACACCTTC; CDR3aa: CAWIGTAYGYTF
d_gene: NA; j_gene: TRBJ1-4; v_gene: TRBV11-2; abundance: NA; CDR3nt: TGTGCCAGCAGCTCCTCAGGGTATCACTCAGAAAAACTGTTTTTT; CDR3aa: CASSSSGYHSEKLFF
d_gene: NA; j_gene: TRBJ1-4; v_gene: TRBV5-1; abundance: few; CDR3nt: TGCGCCAGCAGCTTGGGACAGACTAATGAAAAACTGTTTTTT; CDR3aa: CASSLGQTNEKLFF
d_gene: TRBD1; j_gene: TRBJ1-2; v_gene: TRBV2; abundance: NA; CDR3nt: TGTGCCAGGACAGGGGGCTCCTATGGCTACACCTTC; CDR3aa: CARTGGSYGYTF
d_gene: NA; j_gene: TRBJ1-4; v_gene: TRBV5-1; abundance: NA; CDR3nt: TGCGCCAGCAGCTGGCAGGGCGGTGAAAAACTGTTTTTT; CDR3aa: CASSWQGGEKLFF
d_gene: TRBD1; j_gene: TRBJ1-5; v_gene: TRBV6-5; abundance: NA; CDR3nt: TGTGCCACCAGGGACAGGTCACGTCAGCCCCAGCATTTT; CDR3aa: CATRDRSRQPQHF
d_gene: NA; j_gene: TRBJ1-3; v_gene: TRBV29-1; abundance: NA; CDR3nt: TGCAGCGTGCTGGAGCGTGCTGGAAACACCATATATTTT; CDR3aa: CSVLERAGNTIYF
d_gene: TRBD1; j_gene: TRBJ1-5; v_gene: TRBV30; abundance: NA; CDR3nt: TGTGCCTGGAGTGTAAGGGGACAGGGGGCTAGGAGCAATCAGCCCCAGCATTTT; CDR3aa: CAWSVRGQGARSNQPQHF
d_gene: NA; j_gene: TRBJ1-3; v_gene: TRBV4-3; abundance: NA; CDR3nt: TGCGCCAGCAGCCAAGCCGTACTCTCTGGAAACACCATATATTTT; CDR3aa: CASSQAVLSGNTIYF
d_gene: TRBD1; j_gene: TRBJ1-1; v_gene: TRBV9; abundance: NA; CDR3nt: TGTGCCAGCAGCGAGGGACAGCTGAACACTGAAGCTTTCTTT; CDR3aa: CASSEGQLNTEAFF
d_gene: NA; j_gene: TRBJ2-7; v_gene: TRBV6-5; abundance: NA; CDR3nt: TGTGCCGGGAGACGACAAGACTCCTACGAGCAGTACTTC; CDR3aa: CAGRRQDSYEQYF
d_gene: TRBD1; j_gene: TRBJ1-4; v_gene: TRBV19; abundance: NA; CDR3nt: TGTGCCAGCGACGACAGGGGTAATGAAAAACTGTTTTTT; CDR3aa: CASDDRGNEKLFF
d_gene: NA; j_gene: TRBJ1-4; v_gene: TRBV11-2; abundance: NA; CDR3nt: TGTGCCAGCAGCCAGGGATTGTCTAATGAAAAACTGTTTTTT; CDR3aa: CASSQGLSNEKLFF
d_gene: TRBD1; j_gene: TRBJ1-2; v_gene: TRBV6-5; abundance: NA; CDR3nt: TGTGCCAGCAGTTACCCGGGACAGGGGGCACGTTACACCTTC; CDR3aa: CASSYPGQGARYTF
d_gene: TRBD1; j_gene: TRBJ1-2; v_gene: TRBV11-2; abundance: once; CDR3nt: TGTGCCAGCAGCCGAATGCCGGGACAGGGAGGTGGCTACACCTTC; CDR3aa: CASSRMPGQGGGYTF
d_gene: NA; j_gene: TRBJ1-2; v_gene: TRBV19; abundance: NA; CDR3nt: TGTGCCAGCACAGGGTCGAAGTATGGCTACACCTTC; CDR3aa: CASTGSKYGYTF
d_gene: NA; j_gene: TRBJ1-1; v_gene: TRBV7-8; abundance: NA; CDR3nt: TGTGCCAGCAGCTTCCGGGGACACCTGAACACTGAAGCTTTCTTT; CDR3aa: CASSFRGHLNTEAFF
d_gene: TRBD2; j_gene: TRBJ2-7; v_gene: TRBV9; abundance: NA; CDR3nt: TGTGCCAGCAGCCCCGGGACTAGCGGGGCCGCCTACGAGCAGTACTTC; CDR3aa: CASSPGTSGAAYEQYF
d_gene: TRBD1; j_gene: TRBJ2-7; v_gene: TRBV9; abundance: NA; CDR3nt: TGTGCCAGCAGCTTGACAGGGTTCAACGAGCAGTACTTC; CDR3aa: CASSLTGFNEQYF
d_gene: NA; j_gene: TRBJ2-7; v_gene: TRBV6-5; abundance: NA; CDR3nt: TGTGCCAGCAGTCTAGCCTCCTACGAGCAGTACTTC; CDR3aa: CASSLASYEQYF
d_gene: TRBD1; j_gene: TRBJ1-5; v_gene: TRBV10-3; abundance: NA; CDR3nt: TGTGCCATCAGTGGGGACAGGGACAATCAGCCCCAGCATTTT; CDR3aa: CAISGDRDNQPQHF
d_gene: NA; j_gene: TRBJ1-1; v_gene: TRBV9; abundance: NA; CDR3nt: TGTGCCAGCAGCGTATCAGAGAACACTGAAGCTTTCTTT; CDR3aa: CASSVSENTEAFF
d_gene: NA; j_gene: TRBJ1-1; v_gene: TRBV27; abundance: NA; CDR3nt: TGTGCCAGCAGTTTAAGGGCAGGACAGAACACTGAAGCTTTCTTT; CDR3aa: CASSLRAGQNTEAFF
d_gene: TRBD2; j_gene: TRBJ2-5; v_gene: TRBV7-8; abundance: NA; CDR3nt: TGTGCCAGCAGCCGAAGCGGGGGTCAAGAGACCCAGTACTTC; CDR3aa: CASSRSGGQETQYF
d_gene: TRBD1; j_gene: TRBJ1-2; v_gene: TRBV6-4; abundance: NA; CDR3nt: TGTGCCAGCAGTAGCACAGGGGGCGCGGGAGGCTACACCTTC; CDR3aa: CASSSTGGAGGYTF
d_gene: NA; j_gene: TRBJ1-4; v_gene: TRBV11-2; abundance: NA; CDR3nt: TGTGCCAGCAGTATCAGGGCGGCTAATGAAAAACTGTTTTTT; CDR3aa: CASSIRAANEKLFF
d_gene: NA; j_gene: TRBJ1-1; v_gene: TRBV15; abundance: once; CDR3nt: TGTGCCACCAGCAGAGAGAGTTATGAAGCTTTCTTT; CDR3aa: CATSRESYEAFF